This entry lists 26 T cell receptor beta chains sequenced from one sample in a study of cytomegalovirus exposure and HLA in healthy donors. 13 Jbeta primers and 60 Vbeta primers were used for the PCR. Assay: immunoSEQ multiplex PCR; the TCRdb copy retains only in-frame clones and omits some. This sample has more than 95,000 clones, with over 70% found just once. Sequenced: PBMCs. The origin of the receptors is a woman in her fifties or sixties in good health and CMV-seronegative.

V and J are TRBV19 and TRBJ1-2, with 8 bases that match TRBD1. The trim removed 5 bases at V and 5 bases at J, leaving 7 bases unmatched. From germline, CDR1 is LNHDA and CDR2 SQIVND (reference sequence). The CDR3 loop spans 14 amino acids. The CDR3 DNA is TGTGCCAGTAGTGCTCAGGGGGCCCCTTATGGCTACACCTTC. It codes for CASSAQGAPYGYTF. Using reference TRBV19 and TRBJ1-2 for the parts outside the CDR3, the full variable domain is DGGITQSPKYLFRKEGQNVTLSCEQNLNHDAMYWYRQDPGQGLRLIYYSQIVNDFQKGDIAEGYSVSREKKESFPLTVTSAQKNPTAFYLCASSAQGAPYGYTFGSGTRLTVV.

The chain combines TRBV4-3 with TRBJ1-4; D ambiguous. CDR3 length equals 18 residues. CDR1 is LGHNA and CDR2 is YSLEER in the germline V gene. V was shortened by 2 bases and J by 4 bases, with 20 bases between the two germline ends. CDR3 in DNA: TGCGCCAGCAGCCAAAGAAGGTTTCGAGGTCGCGGTAATGAAAAACTGTTTTTT. It encodes CASSQRRFRGRGNEKLFF.

A note on this clone: One end of the junction varies from germline; a read error may be responsible. The rearrangement joins TRBV25-1 to TRBJ1-6, with 10 positions matching TRBD1. The germline CDR1 and CDR2 sequences are MGHDK and SYGVNS. This CDR3 spans 14 amino acids. CDR3 amino acids: CASRETGGVPPLHF. The CDR3 DNA is TGTGCCAGCCGTGAGACAGGGGGCGTCCCACCCCTCCACTTT.

In this sample, this clone is medium-sized. The chain joins TRBV4-3 to TRBJ2-1; tentatively, D is TRBD1 (5 bases). Germline V gives CDR1 LGHNA, CDR2 YSLEER. The CDR3 length is 16 residues. Trimming stripped 0 bases from V and 7 bases from J, with 16 bases between. DNA of the CDR3: TGCGCCAGCAGCCAAGAGATAATCCAGGGTGCGAATGAGCAGTTCTTC. Protein product: CASSQEIIQGANEQFF.

The table lists this clone with a few counts. The rearrangement uses TRBV29-1 and TRBJ1-5; 7 positions agree with TRBD1. Germline values: CDR1 SQVTM, CDR2 ANQGSEA. This CDR3 is 14 amino acids long. Trimming at V came to 4 bases and at J to 1 base, leaving 4 bases not matched to a gene. The CDR3 DNA follows: TGCAGCGTTGCTCTACAGGGGAGCAATCAGCCCCAGCATTTT. Encoded protein: CSVALQGSNQPQHF.

The chain joins TRBV4-1 to TRBJ1-5; D ambiguous. From germline, CDR1 is MGHRA and CDR2 YSYEKL. V was shortened by 0 bases and J by 3 bases, with 15 bases between the two germline ends. This CDR3 region has 17 residues. CDR3 sequence (DNA): TGCGCCAGCAGCCAAGAGGGAGCCGCGTTCGCCAATCAGCCCCAGCATTTT. It codes for CASSQEGAAFANQPQHF.

The CDR3 spells CASSPVGRGSYNEQFF. The DNA of the CDR3 is TGCGCCAGCAGCCCGGTCGGGAGGGGTTCCTACAATGAGCAGTTCTTC. V usage is TRBV4-1 and J usage is TRBJ2-1; TRBD2 matches at 8 bases. The CDR3 totals 16 residues. Unmatched junction bases numbered 6, after V lost 4 bases and J lost 1 base. CDR1 is MGHRA, CDR2 YSYEKL, per germline.

V and J are TRBV7-3 and TRBJ2-2; D is unclear. The germline V and J ends were trimmed by 0 bases and 0 bases, with 8 bases remaining between them. Germline-derived CDR1 and CDR2 are SGHTA and FQGTGA. CDR3 length: 16 residues. The CDR3 region has the DNA TGTGCCAGCAGCTTAACGGCAGTCTCGAACACCGGGGAGCTGTTTTTT. It encodes CASSLTAVSNTGELFF. Filled out from reference TRBV7-3 and TRBJ2-2, the complete variable domain reads GAGVSQTPSNKVTEKGKYVELRCDPISGHTALYWYRQSLGQGPEFLIYFQGTGAADDSGLPNDRFFAVRPEGSVSTLKIQRTERGDSAVYLCASSLTAVSNTGELFFGEGSRLTVL.

This clone was recorded only once. V and J are TRBV28 and TRBJ2-2; 9 nucleotides match TRBD1. Per germline, CDR1 MDHEN and CDR2 SYDVKM. The CDR3 is made up of 15 amino acids. The J segment lost 5 bases and the V segment lost 3 bases, leaving 4 bases of the junction unmatched. The CDR3 is CASSFSDRGTGELFF. The CDR3, as DNA: TGTGCCAGCAGTTTCTCGGACAGGGGAACCGGGGAGCTGTTTTTT.

The CDR3: CARSLVRGVTYNEQFF. For the CDR3, the DNA is TGTGCCAGAAGCTTAGTCAGGGGCGTGACCTACAATGAGCAGTTCTTC. The chain carries TRBV7-5 and TRBJ2-1; the table's D call, TRBD1, has no DNA check behind it. TRBV7-5 is deemed a pseudogene. The CDR3 is 16 amino acids.

Notes on this clone: The junction and the germline gene differ at one end; a read error may be behind it. The rearrangement uses TRBV28 and TRBJ1-2; D is perhaps TRBD1 (5 bases). There are 14 residues in the CDR3. Germline assignment: CDR1 MDHEN and CDR2 SYDVKM. The CDR3 sequence: CASSLSGPILWLLF. The CDR3 nucleotides read TGTGCCAGCAGTTTATCAGGGCCGATCCTATGGCTACTATTC.

The chain joins TRBV2 to TRBJ1-1; D is perhaps TRBD1 (6 bases). The germline V gene encodes CDR1 SNHLY and CDR2 FYNNEI. The CDR3 spans 14 residues. The V end lost 7 bases, the J end lost 5 bases, and 17 bases lay between the germline ends. The DNA for the CDR3 is TGTGCCAGCATAAGCGAGACAGGCGCTACTGAAGCTTTCTTT. Residues: CASISETGATEAFF.

This chain joins TRBV28 and TRBJ1-1; D uncertain. Trimming cost V 2 bases and J 9 bases, with 10 bases left between them. The CDR3 is 12 residues long. Germline V gene data show CDR1 as MDHEN and CDR2 as SYDVKM. CDR3: CASSLGQGKAFF. The CDR3 region has the DNA TGTGCCAGCAGTTTAGGGCAAGGAAAAGCTTTCTTT.

The chain links TRBV28 to TRBJ2-7; D possibly corresponds to TRBD1 (6 bases). The CDR3 is made up of 14 amino acids. The V end was cut by 4 bases, the J end by 6 bases, with 16 bases between. Germline-derived CDR1 and CDR2 are MDHEN and SYDVKM. Written as DNA, the CDR3 is TGTGCCAGCAGTTACCGAGGGGGAAGGACCGAGCAGTACTTC. It translates to CASSYRGGRTEQYF.

To note about this clone: Other DNA sequences in the same sample also yield this CDR3. The CDR3 protein is CASSEGSRTVYGYTF. CDR3 nucleotide sequence: TGTGCCAGCAGTGAAGGGTCTCGGACAGTCTATGGCTACACCTTC. The rearrangement links TRBV2 to TRBJ1-2; D might be TRBD1 (6 bases). The V and J ends lost 1 base and 4 bases respectively, with 13 bases between them. Germline V gives CDR1 SNHLY, CDR2 FYNNEI. There are 15 residues in the CDR3.

The chain is built from TRBV7-8 and TRBJ1-6, with D possibly being TRBD1 (5 bases). This CDR3 is 15 amino acids long. The germline V and J ends were trimmed by 1 base and 8 bases, with 12 bases remaining between them. CDR1 SGHVS and CDR2 FQNEAQ come from the germline V gene. DNA of the CDR3: TGTGCCAGCAGCTTAGATGCAGGGAGGGATTCACCCCTCCACTTT. As protein: CASSLDAGRDSPLHF.

The chain joins TRBV4-1 to TRBJ2-5; TRBD2 aligns across 7 bases. The junction had 5 bases not matched to a gene; V was cut back by 4 bases and J by 3 bases. CDR1 is MGHRA, CDR2 YSYEKL, per germline. The CDR3 has 14 residues. CDR3 in amino acids: CASSPWGGKETQYF. The CDR3 DNA is TGCGCCAGCAGCCCGTGGGGAGGGAAAGAGACCCAGTACTTC.

This clone was seen only a few times. V is TRBV5-1 and J is TRBJ2-3, with D uncertain. V dropped 0 bases and J dropped 2 bases, with 13 bases sitting between them. There are 16 residues in the CDR3. Germline CDR1 SGHRS, CDR2 YFSETQ. The CDR3 DNA reads TGCGCCAGCAGCTTGGTTACAGACATATTCACAGATACGCAGTATTTT. Its translation: CASSLVTDIFTDTQYF.

As for this clone: A junction boundary mismatches the germline segment, possibly from a read error. The rearrangement links TRBV5-6 to TRBJ2-1; perhaps TRBD2 as D (6 bases). CDR1 SGHDT and CDR2 YYEEEE come from the germline V gene. The CDR3 consists of 18 residues. The CDR3 reads CASRLGVVAASSYNEQFF. CDR3 nucleotide sequence: TGTGCCAGCAGATTGGGGGTGGTAGCGGCTAGCTCCTACAATGAGCAGTTCTTC.

This clone was seen once. The chain uses TRBV4-2 and TRBJ2-3; possible D gene TRBD2, 6 bases. CDR1 is LGHNA and CDR2 is YNFKEQ in the germline V gene. The CDR3 has 18 residues. The V end lost 0 bases, the J end lost 1 base, and 17 bases lay between the germline ends. The CDR3 is CASSQELPEAGGTDTQYF. The CDR3 nucleotides are TGTGCCAGCAGCCAAGAACTCCCCGAAGCGGGCGGCACAGATACGCAGTATTTT.

DNA of the CDR3: TGTGCCAGCAGCTTAAGGGCTAGCGGGAGTATCTACAATGAGCAGTTCTTC. Amino acids: CASSLRASGSIYNEQFF. The gene calls are TRBV7-3 and TRBJ2-1, with 10 bases lining up with TRBD2. The trim removed 1 base at V and 3 bases at J, leaving 6 bases unmatched. The CDR3 loop spans 17 amino acids. Per germline, CDR1 SGHTA and CDR2 FQGTGA. The full variable domain, in which reference TRBV7-3 and TRBJ2-1 provide the parts outside the CDR3, is GAGVSQTPSNKVTEKGKYVELRCDPISGHTALYWYRQSLGQGPEFLIYFQGTGAADDSGLPNDRFFAVRPEGSVSTLKIQRTERGDSAVYLCASSLRASGSIYNEQFFGPGTRLTVL.

This sequence joins TRBV7-2 and TRBJ2-1; the D is unclear. CDR3 size: 13 residues. V shed 6 bases and J shed 7 bases, with 13 bases lying between them. Looked up from germline, CDR1 is SGHTA and CDR2 is FQGNSA. CDR3 sequence reads: CASRPPLENEQFF. In DNA form, the CDR3 reads TGTGCCAGCAGGCCGCCGTTAGAAAATGAGCAGTTCTTC.

This clone was seen a few times. This chain links TRBV5-1 with TRBJ2-5, with D hard to call. Germline V gene lookup returns CDR1 SGHRS and CDR2 YFSETQ. This CDR3 region has 14 residues. V was clipped by 0 bases and J by 5 bases, with 11 bases between them. The DNA of the CDR3 is TGCGCCAGCAGCTTGGTTCCCGGCGGCGAGACCCAGTACTTC. Amino acid sequence: CASSLVPGGETQYF.

The chain links TRBV25-1 to TRBJ2-1, with a weak D call TRBD1 (5 bases). CDR3 length equals 14 residues. Trimming removed 3 bases at V and 5 bases at J, with 11 bases between. Germline V gives CDR1 MGHDK, CDR2 SYGVNS. In DNA, the CDR3 is TGTGCCAGCAGTGAGCCAGGGATCCACAATGAGCAGTTCTTC. Protein product: CASSEPGIHNEQFF. Combining the CDR3 with reference TRBV25-1 and TRBJ2-1 gives the whole variable domain EADIYQTPRYLVIGTGKKITLECSQTMGHDKMYWYQQDPGMELHLIHYSYGVNSTEKGDLSSESTVSRIRTEHFPLTLESARPSHTSQYLCASSEPGIHNEQFFGPGTRLTVL.

The genes are TRBV18 and TRBJ1-4; 10 positions agree with TRBD1. The V gene end was trimmed by 5 bases and the J gene end by 0 bases; junction bases not matched to a gene: 6. The CDR3 loop spans 17 amino acids. Per the germline V gene, CDR1 is KGHSH and CDR2 is LQKENI. CDR3 bases: TGTGCCAGCTCAGCTGGGACAGGGGCTGCAACTAATGAAAAACTGTTTTTT. It translates to CASSAGTGAATNEKLFF.

The chain links TRBV4-2 to TRBJ2-3; possibly TRBD1 for D (6 bases). The CDR3 is 15 amino acids. CDR1 LGHNA and CDR2 YNFKEQ come from the germline V gene. V was pared by 2 bases and J by 3 bases, with 12 bases between. CDR3 bases: TGTGCCAGCAGCCAAAGGTTGGGGGCTACAGATACGCAGTATTTT. It encodes CASSQRLGATDTQYF.